Given below is one T cell receptor (beta chain) in context. This sample is part of a study of Tregs in tolerant kidney transplant recipients. Overall study context: Recipients received nonmyeloablative bone marrow transplants from related graft donors, with transient mixed chimerism.

The data were produced by immunoSEQ multiplex PCR, yet TCRdb's version contains in-frame clones alone and is incomplete. Of about 15,000 clones listed, just under 80% are singletons. CDR1 and CDR2 (germline): SGHAT, FQNNGV. CDR3 length: 13 residues. The V and J ends lost 6 bases and 4 bases respectively, with 12 bases between them. This chain connects TRBV11-2 to TRBJ1-1, with D perhaps TRBD1 (5 bases). The sample here was Tregs from blood, taken before the transplant. The clonotype comes from a human donor who received a combined kidney and bone marrow transplant. The DNA of the CDR3 is TGTGCCAGCAGGAAGACAGCGTCCACTGAAGCTTTCTTT. Translation gives CASRKTASTEAFF.